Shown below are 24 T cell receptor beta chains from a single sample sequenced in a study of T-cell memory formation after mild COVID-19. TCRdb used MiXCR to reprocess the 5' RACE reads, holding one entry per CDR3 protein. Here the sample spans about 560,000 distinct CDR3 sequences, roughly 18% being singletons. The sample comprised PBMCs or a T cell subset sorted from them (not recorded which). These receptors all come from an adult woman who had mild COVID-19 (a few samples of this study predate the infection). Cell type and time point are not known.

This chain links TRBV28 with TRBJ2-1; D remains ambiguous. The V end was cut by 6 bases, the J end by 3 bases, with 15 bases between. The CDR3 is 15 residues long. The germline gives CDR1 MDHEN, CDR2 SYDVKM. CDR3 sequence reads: CASSPAVSDYNEQFF. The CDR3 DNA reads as TGTGCCAGCAGCCCTGCGGTATCGGACTACAATGAGCAGTTCTTC.

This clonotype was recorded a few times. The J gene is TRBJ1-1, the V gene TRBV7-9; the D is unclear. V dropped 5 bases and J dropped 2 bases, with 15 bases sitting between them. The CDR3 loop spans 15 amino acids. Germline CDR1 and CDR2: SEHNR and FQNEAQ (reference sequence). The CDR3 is CASSLGEAHNTEAFF. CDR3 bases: TGTGCCAGCAGCCTCGGGGAGGCACATAACACTGAAGCTTTCTTT. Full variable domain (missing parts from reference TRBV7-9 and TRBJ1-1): DTGVSQNPRHKITKRGQNVTFRCDPISEHNRLYWYRQTLGQGPEFLTYFQNEAQLEKSRLLSDRFSAERPKGSFSTLEIQRTEQGDSAMYLCASSLGEAHNTEAFFGQGTRLTVV.

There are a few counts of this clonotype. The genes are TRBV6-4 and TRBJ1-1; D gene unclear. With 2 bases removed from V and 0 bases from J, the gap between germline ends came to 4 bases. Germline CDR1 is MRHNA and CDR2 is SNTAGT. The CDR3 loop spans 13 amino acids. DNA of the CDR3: TGTGCCAGCAGTGACGCTCTGAACACTGAAGCTTTCTTT. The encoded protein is CASSDALNTEAFF.

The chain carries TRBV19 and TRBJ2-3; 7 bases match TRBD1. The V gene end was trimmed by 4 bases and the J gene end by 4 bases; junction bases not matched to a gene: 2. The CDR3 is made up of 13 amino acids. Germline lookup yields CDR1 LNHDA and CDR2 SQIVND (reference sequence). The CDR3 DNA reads TGTGCCAGTAGTACCGGGACAGCAGATACGCAGTATTTT. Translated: CASSTGTADTQYF.

CDR3 coding DNA: TGCGCCAGCAGCTTTGGAGATCCCCATAACTATGGCTACACCTTC. Protein product: CASSFGDPHNYGYTF. This rearrangement joins TRBV5-1 to TRBJ1-2; no clear D. V was pared by 2 bases and J by 1 base, with 12 bases between. The germline CDR1 and CDR2 sequences are SGHRS and YFSETQ. This CDR3 region has 15 residues.

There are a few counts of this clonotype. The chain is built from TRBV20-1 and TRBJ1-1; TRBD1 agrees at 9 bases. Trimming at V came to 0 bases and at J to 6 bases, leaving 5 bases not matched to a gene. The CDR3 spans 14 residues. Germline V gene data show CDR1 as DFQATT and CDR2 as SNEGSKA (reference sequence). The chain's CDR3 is CSARERTGDAEAFF. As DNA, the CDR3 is TGCAGTGCTAGAGAACGGACAGGGGACGCTGAAGCTTTCTTT.

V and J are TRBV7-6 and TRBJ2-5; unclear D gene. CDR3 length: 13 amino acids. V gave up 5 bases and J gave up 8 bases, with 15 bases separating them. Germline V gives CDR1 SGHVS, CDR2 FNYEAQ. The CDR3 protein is CASSPSQWATQYF. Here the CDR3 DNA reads TGTGCCAGCAGCCCTTCTCAATGGGCTACCCAGTACTTC. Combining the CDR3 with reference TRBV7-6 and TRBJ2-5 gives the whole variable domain GAGVSQSPRYKVTKRGQDVALRCDPISGHVSLYWYRQALGQGPEFLTYFNYEAQQDKSGLPNDRFSAERPEGSISTLTIQRTEQRDSAMYRCASSPSQWATQYFGPGTRLLVL.

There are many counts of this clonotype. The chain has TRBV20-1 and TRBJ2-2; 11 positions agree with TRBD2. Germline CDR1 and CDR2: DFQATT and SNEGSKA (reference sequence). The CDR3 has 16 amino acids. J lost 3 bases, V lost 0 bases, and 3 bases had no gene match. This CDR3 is CSARDQLAGDTGELFF. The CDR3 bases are TGCAGTGCTAGAGATCAACTAGCGGGAGACACCGGGGAGCTGTTTTTT.

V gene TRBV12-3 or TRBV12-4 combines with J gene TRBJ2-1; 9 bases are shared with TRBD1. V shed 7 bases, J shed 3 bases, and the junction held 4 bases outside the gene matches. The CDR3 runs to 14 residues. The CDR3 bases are TGTGCCAGCAACTGGGACAGGGTCTACAATGAGCAGTTCTTC. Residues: CASNWDRVYNEQFF.

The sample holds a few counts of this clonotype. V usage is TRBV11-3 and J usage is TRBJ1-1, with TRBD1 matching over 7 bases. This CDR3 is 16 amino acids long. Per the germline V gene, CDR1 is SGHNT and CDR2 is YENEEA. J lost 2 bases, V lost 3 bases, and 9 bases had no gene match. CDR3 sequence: CASSLGPRDRNTEAFF. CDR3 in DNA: TGTGCCAGCAGCTTGGGCCCTAGGGACAGAAACACTGAAGCTTTCTTT.

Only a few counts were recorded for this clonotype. The CDR3 reads CASTPRLQGQEFF. In DNA form, the CDR3 reads TGTGCCAGCACCCCTCGTTTACAGGGGCAGGAGTTCTTC. The genes are TRBV7-8 and TRBJ2-1; 7 bases align to TRBD1. V shed 7 bases and J 14 bases; nucleotides not matched to a gene: 14. Germline V gene data show CDR1 as SGHVS and CDR2 as FQNEAQ. The length of the CDR3 is 13 residues.

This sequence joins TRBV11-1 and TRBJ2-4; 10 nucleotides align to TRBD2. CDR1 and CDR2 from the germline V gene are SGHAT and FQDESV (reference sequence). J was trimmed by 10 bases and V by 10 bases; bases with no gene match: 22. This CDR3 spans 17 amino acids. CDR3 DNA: TGTGCCAACAGGCCTAGCGGGAGCGGTTGGGCGGTTCAAATTCAGTACTTC. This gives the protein CANRPSGSGWAVQIQYF.

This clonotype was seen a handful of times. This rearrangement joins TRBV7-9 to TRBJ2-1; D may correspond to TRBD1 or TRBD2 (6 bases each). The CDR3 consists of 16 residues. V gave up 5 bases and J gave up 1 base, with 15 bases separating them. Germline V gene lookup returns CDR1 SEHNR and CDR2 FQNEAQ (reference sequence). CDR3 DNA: TGTGCCAGCAGCAACAGCAAGGGGGGATCCTACAATGAGCAGTTCTTC. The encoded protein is CASSNSKGGSYNEQFF.

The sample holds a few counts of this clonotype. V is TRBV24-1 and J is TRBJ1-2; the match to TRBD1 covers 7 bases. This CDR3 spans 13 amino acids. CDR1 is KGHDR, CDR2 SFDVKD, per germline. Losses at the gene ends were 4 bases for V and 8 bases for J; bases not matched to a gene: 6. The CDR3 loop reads CATSDRDSEGYTF. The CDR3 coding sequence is TGTGCCACCAGTGACCGGGACAGTGAAGGCTACACCTTC.

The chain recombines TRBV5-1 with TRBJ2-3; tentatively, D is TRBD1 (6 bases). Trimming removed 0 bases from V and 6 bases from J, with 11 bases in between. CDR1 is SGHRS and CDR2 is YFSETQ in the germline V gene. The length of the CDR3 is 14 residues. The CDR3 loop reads CASSLARGVDTQYF. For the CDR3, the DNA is TGCGCCAGCAGCTTGGCCAGGGGAGTGGATACGCAGTATTTT.

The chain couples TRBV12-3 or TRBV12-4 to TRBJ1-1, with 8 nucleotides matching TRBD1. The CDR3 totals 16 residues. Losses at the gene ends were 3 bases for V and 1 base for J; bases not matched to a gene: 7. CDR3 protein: CASSLDRVFPNTEAFF. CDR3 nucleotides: TGTGCCAGCAGTTTGGACAGGGTCTTCCCGAACACTGAAGCTTTCTTT.

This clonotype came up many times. The chain's CDR3 is CASQTTGVAEAFF. As DNA, the CDR3 is TGTGCCAGCCAAACGACAGGGGTGGCTGAAGCTTTCTTT. This sequence joins TRBV19 and TRBJ1-1; 8 bases align to TRBD1. V gave up 9 bases and J gave up 6 bases; unmatched junction bases: 9. The CDR3 is made up of 13 amino acids. The germline gives CDR1 LNHDA, CDR2 SQIVND (reference sequence).

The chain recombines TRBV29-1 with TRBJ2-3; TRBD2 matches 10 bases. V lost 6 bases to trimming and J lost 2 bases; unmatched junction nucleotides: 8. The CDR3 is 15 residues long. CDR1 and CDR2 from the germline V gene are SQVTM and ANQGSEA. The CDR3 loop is CSVDTSGELTDTQYF. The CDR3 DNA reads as TGCAGCGTGGATACTAGCGGGGAACTCACAGATACGCAGTATTTT.

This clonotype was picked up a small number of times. The CDR3 loop is CASRRAGRTDTQYF. CDR3 nucleotides: TGTGCCAGCAGGCGGGCGGGGAGAACAGATACGCAGTATTTT. The V call is TRBV6-6, the J call TRBJ2-3, with D possibly being TRBD2 (6 bases). CDR1 and CDR2 (germline): MNHNY, SVGAGI (reference sequence). This CDR3 is built from 14 residues. The V gene lost 6 bases and the J gene lost 3 bases, with 13 bases spanning the gap.

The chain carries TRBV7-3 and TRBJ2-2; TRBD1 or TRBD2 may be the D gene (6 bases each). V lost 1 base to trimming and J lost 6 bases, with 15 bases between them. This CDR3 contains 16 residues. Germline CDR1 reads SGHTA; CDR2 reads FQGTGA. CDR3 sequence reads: CASSLIGGKSSGELFF. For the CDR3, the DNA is TGTGCCAGCAGCTTAATAGGGGGGAAGTCTTCCGGGGAGCTGTTTTTT. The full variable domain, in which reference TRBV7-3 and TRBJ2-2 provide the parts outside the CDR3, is GAGVSQTPSNKVTEKGKYVELRCDPISGHTALYWYRQSLGQGPEFLIYFQGTGAADDSGLPNDRFFAVRPEGSVSTLKIQRTERGDSAVYLCASSLIGGKSSGELFFGEGSRLTVL.

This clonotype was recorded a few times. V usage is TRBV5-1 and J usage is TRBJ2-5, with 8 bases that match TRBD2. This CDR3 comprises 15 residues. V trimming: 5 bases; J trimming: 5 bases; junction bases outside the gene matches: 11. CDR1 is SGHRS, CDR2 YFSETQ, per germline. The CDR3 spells CASRPSGSGPETQYF. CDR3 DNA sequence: TGCGCCAGCAGACCCAGCGGGAGTGGGCCGGAGACCCAGTACTTC.

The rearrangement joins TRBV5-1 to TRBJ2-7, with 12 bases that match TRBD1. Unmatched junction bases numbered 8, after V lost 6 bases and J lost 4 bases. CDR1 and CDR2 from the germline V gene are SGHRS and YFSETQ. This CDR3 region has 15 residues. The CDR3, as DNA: TGCGCCAGCACCGGAAGGGACAGGGGGCTGTACGAGCAGTACTTC. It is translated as CASTGRDRGLYEQYF.

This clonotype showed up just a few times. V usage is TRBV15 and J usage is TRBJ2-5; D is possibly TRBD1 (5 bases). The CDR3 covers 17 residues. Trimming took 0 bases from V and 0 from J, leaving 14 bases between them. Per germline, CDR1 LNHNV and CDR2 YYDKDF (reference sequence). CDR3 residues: CATSRDRGTAYQETQYF. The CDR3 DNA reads TGTGCCACCAGCAGAGATAGGGGAACAGCGTACCAAGAGACCCAGTACTTC.

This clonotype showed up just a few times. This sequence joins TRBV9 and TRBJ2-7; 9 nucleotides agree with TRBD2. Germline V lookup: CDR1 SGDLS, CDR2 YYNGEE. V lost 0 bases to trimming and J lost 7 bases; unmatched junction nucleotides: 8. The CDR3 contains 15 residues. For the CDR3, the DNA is TGTGCCAGCAGCGTAGGGGCGGGAGGGACCATGGAGCAGTACTTC. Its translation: CASSVGAGGTMEQYF.